This T cell receptor beta chain comes out of a study of T cells in Graves' hyperthyroidism and ophthalmopathy. Overall study: Blood from the periphery was taken at initial diagnosis, before any treatment.

CDR1 is SNHLY, CDR2 FYNNEI, per germline. The CDR3 is 14 amino acids. V lost 7 bases, J lost 4 bases, and 17 bases lay in between. Reasons for excluding patients were uncontrolled infection, other autoimmune disease, pregnancy or lactation. Using RNA transcripts as the source, TCR beta CDR3 regions were amplified. A first-round RT-PCR of the TCR CDR3 used the HTBI primer set. TCRdb fed the multiplex PCR reads into MiXCR, producing one record per CDR3 protein. Found here are 450,000 to 550,000 distinct CDR3 sequences, around 24% of them singletons; the top ten hold 11%. This clonotype was picked up many times.

The V gene is TRBV2, the J gene TRBJ2-7; no clear D. The receptor was derived from a woman aged 25-40 years with Graves' ophthalmopathy. The material sequenced was blood. CDR3 in amino acids: CASTKTPEIYEQYF. CDR3 DNA: TGTGCCAGCACCAAAACCCCCGAAATTTACGAGCAGTACTTC.